This T cell receptor (beta chain) appears in the sequencing data of a study of blood T cell repertoires in COVID-19. Background on the study: Samples taken during acute and convalescent COVID-19 were collected in the United States, Italy and Spain. Nucleic acid was either cDNA or gDNA, and it came from T cells, B-cell-depleted T cells, or PBMCs.

The germline gives CDR1 SGHTS, CDR2 YDEGEE. The CDR3 is 13 amino acids. The V segment lost 10 bases and the J segment 4 bases; nucleotides outside the gene matches: 2. Those who participated ranged in age from about 18 to 89 years and resided in around 22 US areas. Each recovered donor of Cohort 3 presented with two negative PCRs, clearance, or symptom resolution. Repertoires were generated with immunoSEQ multiplex PCR, while TCRdb's copy carries only in-frame clones and drops some. Of roughly 150,000 clones listed, over 70% are singletons. The gene calls are TRBV5-8 and TRBJ2-3, with 14 bases matching TRBD2. This sequence was found in a woman aged 55-69 years who had recovered from COVID-19. Sequenced sample: PBMCs or T cells enriched from blood (not recorded which). The CDR3 sequence: CAGLAGGADTQYF. The CDR3 DNA follows: TGTGCCGGACTAGCGGGGGGCGCAGATACGCAGTATTTT.